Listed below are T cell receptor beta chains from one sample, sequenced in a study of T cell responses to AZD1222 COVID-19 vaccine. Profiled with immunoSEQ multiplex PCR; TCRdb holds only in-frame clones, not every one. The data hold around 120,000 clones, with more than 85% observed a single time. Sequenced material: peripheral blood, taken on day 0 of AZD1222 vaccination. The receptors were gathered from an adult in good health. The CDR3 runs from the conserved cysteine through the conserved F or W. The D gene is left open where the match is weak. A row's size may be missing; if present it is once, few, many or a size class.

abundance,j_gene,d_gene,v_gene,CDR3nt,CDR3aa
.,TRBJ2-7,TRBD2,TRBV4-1,TGCGCCAGCAGCCAAGACGGGACTAGCGGTACCTACGAGCAGTACTTC,CASSQDGTSGTYEQYF
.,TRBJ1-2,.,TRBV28,TGTGCCAGCAGTTTATTCGGCGGGGCCGGCTACACCTTC,CASSLFGGAGYTF
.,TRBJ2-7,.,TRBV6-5,TGTGCCAGCAGGAAAGGGGCCTCCTACGAGCAGTACTTC,CASRKGASYEQYF
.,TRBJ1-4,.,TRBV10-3,TGTGCCATCAGTAGGGGGGTTGACGAAAAACTGTTTTTT,CAISRGVDEKLFF
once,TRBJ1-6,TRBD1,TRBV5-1,TGCGCCAGCAGCGGGGGGACAGGGAATAATTCACCCCTCCACTTT,CASSGGTGNNSPLHF
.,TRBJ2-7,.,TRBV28,TGTGCCAGCAGTCTCACCACCAGCTCCTACGAGCAGTACTTC,CASSLTTSSYEQYF
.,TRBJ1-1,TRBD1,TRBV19,TGTGCCAGTAGTATCAGGGGGGCCTTTGGTGATACTGAAGCTTTCTTT,CASSIRGAFGDTEAFF
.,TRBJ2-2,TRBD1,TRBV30,TGTGCCTGGAGTACGGGACAGGGAGGCACCGGGGAGCTGTTTTTT,CAWSTGQGGTGELFF
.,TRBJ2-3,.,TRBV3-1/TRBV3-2,TGTGCCAGCAGCCAAGTGGTCACAGATACGCAGTATTTT,CASSQVVTDTQYF
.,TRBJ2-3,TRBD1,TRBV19,TGTGCCAGTAGTGCCGCGGGACAGGGAAGAGGCGATACGCAGTATTTT,CASSAAGQGRGDTQYF
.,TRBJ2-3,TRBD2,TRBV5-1,TGCGCCAGCAGCATAGGACTAGCGGGGAGAGATACGCAGTATTTT,CASSIGLAGRDTQYF
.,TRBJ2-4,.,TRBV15,TGTGCCACCAGCAAAGGCGGCGTACAAGCCAAAAACATTCAGTACTTC,CATSKGGVQAKNIQYF
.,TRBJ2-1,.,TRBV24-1,TGTGCCACCAGTGATTCCAAGCGGACCTACAATGAGCAGTTCTTC,CATSDSKRTYNEQFF
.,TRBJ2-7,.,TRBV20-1,TGCAGTGCTAGGTCCGGACGCGAGCAGTACTTC,CSARSGREQYF
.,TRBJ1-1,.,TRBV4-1,TGCGCCAGCAGCCTCGCGACAGTAAGTTGGGCTTTCTTT,CASSLATVSWAFF
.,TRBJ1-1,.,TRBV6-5,TGTGCCAGCACTCGCCTGAACACTGAAGCTTTCTTT,CASTRLNTEAFF
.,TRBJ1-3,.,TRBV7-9,TGTGCCAGCAGCTTAGTAAACACCATATATTTT,CASSLVNTIYF
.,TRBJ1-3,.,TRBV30,TGTGCCTGGCAAGGGAGTCTCGGAAACACCATATATTTT,CAWQGSLGNTIYF
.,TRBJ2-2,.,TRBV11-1,TGTGCCAGCAGCCCCCCCCTCAGGGGGAACACCGGGGAGCTGTTTTTT,CASSPPLRGNTGELFF
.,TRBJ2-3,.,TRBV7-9,TGTGCCAGCAGCCTGACGGTTAGCACAGATACGCAGTATTTT,CASSLTVSTDTQYF
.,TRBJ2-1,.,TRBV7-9,TGTGCCAGCAGCTTAGCAGGTTCCCAGGGGAATGAGCAGTTCTTC,CASSLAGSQGNEQFF
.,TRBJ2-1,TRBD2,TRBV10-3,TGTGCCATCAGCGAACCGGGACTACTTAAGCAGTTCTTC,CAISEPGLLKQFF
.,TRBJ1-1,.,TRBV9,TGTGCCAGCAGTGTCAGGGGCACGAACACTGAAGCTTTCTTT,CASSVRGTNTEAFF
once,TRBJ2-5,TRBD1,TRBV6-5,TGTGCCAGCGACGACAGGGGGAATGATGAGACCCAGTACTTC,CASDDRGNDETQYF
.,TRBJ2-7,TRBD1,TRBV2,TGTGCCACCAGGGACAGGGGAGGCTACGAGCAGTACTTC,CATRDRGGYEQYF
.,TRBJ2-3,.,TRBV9,TGTGCCAGCAGCCTCAGTTCTCTCTCAGATACGCAGTATTTT,CASSLSSLSDTQYF
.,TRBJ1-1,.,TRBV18,TGTGCCAGCTCACTGTCTATTGCGGGACTAAGTGGCACTGAAGCTTTCTTT,CASSLSIAGLSGTEAFF
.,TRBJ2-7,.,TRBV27,TGTGCCAGCAGCCGTACGGGATCAGGGCTCGAGCAGTACTTC,CASSRTGSGLEQYF
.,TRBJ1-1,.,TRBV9,TGTGCCAGCAGCGTAGGTATAGGAGGGGGGAACACTGAAGCTTTCTTT,CASSVGIGGGNTEAFF
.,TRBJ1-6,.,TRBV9,TGTGCCAGCAGCGTAGATCCGGCCCCGGGGAGTAATTCACCCCTCCACTTT,CASSVDPAPGSNSPLHF
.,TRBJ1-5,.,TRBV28,TGTGCCAGCAGTTTCGGATTTCGGCCCCAGCATTTT,CASSFGFRPQHF
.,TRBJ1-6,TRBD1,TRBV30,TGTGCCTGGAGTGTTCCCCCAGGCGGGACAGGGGTTTCACCCCTCCACTTT,CAWSVPPGGTGVSPLHF
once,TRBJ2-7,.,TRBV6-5,TGTGCCAGCAGCGGGTCTGAGCAGTACTTC,CASSGSEQYF